This paragraph covers one T cell receptor beta chain sequence. Clinical history as reported by participants underpinned cohort assignment. This specimen belongs to a study of blood T cell repertoires in COVID-19. Using immunoSEQ multiplex PCR, the repertoire was profiled, and TCRdb retains in-frame clones only, with some absent. The data contain a few hundred thousand clones, approximately 83% of them singletons. The germline gives CDR1 SGHRS, CDR2 YFSETQ. This CDR3 comprises 15 residues. Deletions cut 5 bases from V and 1 base from J, with 13 bases between. This TCR was recovered from a woman aged 40-49 years with acute COVID-19. The chain employs TRBV5-1 and TRBJ1-3; D ambiguous. What was sequenced was PBMCs or T cells enriched from blood (not recorded which). The CDR3 here is CASSPSPGSGNTIYF. The CDR3 DNA reads TGCGCCAGCAGTCCGAGCCCGGGTTCTGGAAACACCATATATTTT.